A selection of T cell receptor beta chains follows, all from one sample in a study of T cell changes during pregnancy in multiple sclerosis. The method was immunoSEQ multiplex PCR; TCRdb's version includes in-frame clones alone and lacks a portion of them. This sample has approximately 35,000 clones, with 90% to 95% found just once. Sample: CD4+ T cells from peripheral blood mononuclear cells, taken in the third trimester of pregnancy. The receptors derive from a female donor in good health, enrolled as a control in a pregnancy study. CDR3s include the opening cysteine and the closing phenylalanine or tryptophan.

j_call v_call cdr3_aa
TRBJ1-5 TRBV28 CASSFSARLRNQPQHF
TRBJ2-1 TRBV7-2 CASSLWGGPQGGNEQFF
TRBJ2-1 TRBV19 CASTPSSRNEQFF
TRBJ2-1 TRBV7-2 CASRLYNEQFF
TRBJ1-6 TRBV5-1 CASSWGERDSPLHF
TRBJ1-1 TRBV6-6 CASRVVTFVINTEAFF
TRBJ2-2 TRBV25-1 CASSESVRGSGELFF
TRBJ2-7 TRBV14 CASSKRGVYEQYF
TRBJ1-2 TRBV5-1 CASSLSRSDGYTF
TRBJ2-7 TRBV5-1 CASSLAGGSGSSYEQYF
TRBJ1-5 TRBV18 CASSTEQGGQPQHF
TRBJ2-1 TRBV7-2 CASSLFINEQFF
TRBJ2-1 TRBV10-3 CATLLAGGWNEQFF
TRBJ1-6 TRBV7-8 CASSTQGPSSPLHF
TRBJ2-3 TRBV5-1 CASCTRTPSTDTQYF
TRBJ2-7 TRBV10-3 CAISDRGDDEQYF
TRBJ2-7 TRBV9 CASSDGQGPSYEQYF
TRBJ1-6 TRBV6-1 CASGLERGGNSPLHF
TRBJ2-1 TRBV11-3 CASSFRGGNEQFF
TRBJ1-6 TRBV7-2 CASSPGQGRSYNSPLHF
TRBJ2-1 TRBV19 CASSMGLRNEQFF
TRBJ2-7 TRBV27 CASSPRLAGEYEQYF
TRBJ1-6 TRBV6-5 CASSYGTGFHNSPLHF
TRBJ1-5 TRBV4-1 CASSQGTGYQPQHF
TRBJ1-3 TRBV28 CASSLSGGGLQAPSGNTIYF
TRBJ2-1 TRBV6-5 CASSSSGSLSNEQFF
TRBJ2-3 TRBV18 CASSRTTGGTDTQYF
TRBJ2-3 TRBV30 CAWSFSGDTQYF
TRBJ2-7 TRBV15 CATSTRQVILTYEQYF
TRBJ2-1 TRBV18 CASSPREDEQFF
TRBJ2-7 TRBV28 CASSPPGQSYEQYF
TRBJ1-1 TRBV6-1 CASSRYRGGDTEAFF
TRBJ2-5 TRBV28 CASSLGGGGGQETQYF
TRBJ1-2 TRBV28 CASWGGVLYGYTF
TRBJ2-7 TRBV5-4 CASSLGGAGADEQYF
TRBJ1-1 TRBV9 CASSDLGQGGEAFF
TRBJ1-1 TRBV29-1 CSGTWTAHAIGAFF
TRBJ2-7 TRBV7-2 CASSSVGGAEQYF
TRBJ1-6 TRBV18 CASSPGTGNTDSPLHF
TRBJ2-7 TRBV29-1 CSVNTGPYEQYF
TRBJ1-1 TRBV6-1 CASSEFGSMTGTEAFF
TRBJ2-3 TRBV7-9 CASSTRLAGAVNTQYF